This T cell receptor (beta chain) was observed in a study of glioma-infiltrating T cells after dendritic cell vaccination. Time point here: after dendritic cell vaccination, including at tumor progression/relapse. Sequencing used immunoSEQ multiplex PCR; TCRdb keeps in-frame clones, though not all of them. The sample has 70,000 to 100,000 clones; over 80% are singletons. The material was blood, obtained after dendritic cell vaccination. The source is a human donor with glioblastoma.

In DNA, the CDR3 is TGTGCCAGCAGCTTACTTGGAGGGGACTGGAGGGACACTGAAGCTTTCTTT. It translates to CASSLLGGDWRDTEAFF. J is TRBJ1-1 and V is TRBV7-9; TRBD1 might be the D (5 bases). V dropped 2 bases and J dropped 3 bases, with 19 bases sitting between them. Looked up from germline, CDR1 is SEHNR and CDR2 is FQNEAQ (reference sequence). CDR3 length: 17 amino acids.